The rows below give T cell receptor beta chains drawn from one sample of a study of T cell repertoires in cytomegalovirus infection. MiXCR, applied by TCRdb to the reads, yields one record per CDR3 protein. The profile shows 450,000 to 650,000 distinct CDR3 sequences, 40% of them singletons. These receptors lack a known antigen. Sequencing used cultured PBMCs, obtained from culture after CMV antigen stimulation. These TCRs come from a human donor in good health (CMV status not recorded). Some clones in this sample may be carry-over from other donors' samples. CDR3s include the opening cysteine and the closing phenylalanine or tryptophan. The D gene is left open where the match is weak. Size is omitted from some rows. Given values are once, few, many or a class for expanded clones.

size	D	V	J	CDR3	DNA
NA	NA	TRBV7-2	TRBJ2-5	CASSQEWGETQYF	TGTGCCAGCAGCCAAGAATGGGGAGAGACCCAGTACTTC
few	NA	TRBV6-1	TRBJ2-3	CASRGGATDTQYF	TGTGCCAGCAGGGGGGGCGCAACAGATACGCAGTATTTT
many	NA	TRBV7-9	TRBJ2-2	CASSLLGDTGELFF	TGTGCCAGCAGCTTACTGGGCGACACCGGGGAGCTGTTTTTT
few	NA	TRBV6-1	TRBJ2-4	CASGGGRPSHF	TGTGCCAGCGGGGGAGGACGACCATCCCACTTC
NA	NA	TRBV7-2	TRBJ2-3	CASSSWRASGGTDTQYF	TGTGCCAGCAGCTCTTGGAGAGCGAGTGGGGGCACAGATACGCAGTATTTT
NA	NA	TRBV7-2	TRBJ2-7	CASSPRAPPLLHF	TGTGCCAGCAGCCCCCGAGCCCCCCCCCTTCTGCACTTC
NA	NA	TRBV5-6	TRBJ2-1	CASSLGALAREYNEQFF	TGTGCCAGCAGCTTGGGGGCACTGGCCAGGGAGTACAATGAGCAGTTCTTC
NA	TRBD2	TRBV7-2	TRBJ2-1	CASSLDVPSGGGQFF	TGTGCCAGCAGCTTAGATGTGCCTAGCGGGGGGGGGCAGTTCTTC
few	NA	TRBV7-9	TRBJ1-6	CASSSDTGTYNSPLHF	TGTGCCAGCAGCTCCGATACAGGGACCTATAATTCACCCCTCCACTTT
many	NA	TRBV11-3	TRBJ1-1	CASSFSVGTEAFF	TGTGCCAGCAGCTTCTCTGTGGGTACTGAAGCTTTCTTT
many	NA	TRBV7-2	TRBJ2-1	CASSLAGVNEQFF	TGTGCCAGCAGCTTAGCGGGGGTAAATGAGCAGTTCTTC
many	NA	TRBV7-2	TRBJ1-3	CASSPAGGGNTIYF	TGTGCCAGCAGCCCAGCGGGGGGTGGAAACACCATATATTTT
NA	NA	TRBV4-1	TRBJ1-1	CASSPRQAVRGEAFF	TGCGCCAGCAGCCCCCGTCAGGCGGTCCGCGGTGAAGCTTTCTTT